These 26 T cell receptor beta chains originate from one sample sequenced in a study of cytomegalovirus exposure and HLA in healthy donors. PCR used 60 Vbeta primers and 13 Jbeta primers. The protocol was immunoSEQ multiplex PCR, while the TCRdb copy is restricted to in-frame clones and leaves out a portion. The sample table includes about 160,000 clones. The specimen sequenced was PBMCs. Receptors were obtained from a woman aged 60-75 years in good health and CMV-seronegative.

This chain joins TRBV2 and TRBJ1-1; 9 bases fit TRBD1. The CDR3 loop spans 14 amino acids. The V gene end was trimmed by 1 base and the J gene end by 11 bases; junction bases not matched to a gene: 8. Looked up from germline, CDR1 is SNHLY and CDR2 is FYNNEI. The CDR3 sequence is CASSEVPGTGSAFF. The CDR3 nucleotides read TGTGCCAGCAGTGAAGTCCCCGGGACAGGGAGTGCTTTCTTT.

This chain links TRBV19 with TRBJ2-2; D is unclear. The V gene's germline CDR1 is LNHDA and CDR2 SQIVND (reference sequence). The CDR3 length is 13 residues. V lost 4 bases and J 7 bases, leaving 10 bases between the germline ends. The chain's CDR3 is CASSSLIGGELFF. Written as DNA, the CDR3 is TGTGCCAGTAGTAGCCTAATTGGCGGGGAGCTGTTTTTT.

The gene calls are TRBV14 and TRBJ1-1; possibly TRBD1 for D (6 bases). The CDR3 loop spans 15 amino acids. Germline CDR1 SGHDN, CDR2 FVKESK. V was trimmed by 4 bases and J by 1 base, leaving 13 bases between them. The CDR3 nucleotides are TGTGCCAGCAGCCCCTTGGGGGCAGGGAACACTGAAGCTTTCTTT. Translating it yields CASSPLGAGNTEAFF.

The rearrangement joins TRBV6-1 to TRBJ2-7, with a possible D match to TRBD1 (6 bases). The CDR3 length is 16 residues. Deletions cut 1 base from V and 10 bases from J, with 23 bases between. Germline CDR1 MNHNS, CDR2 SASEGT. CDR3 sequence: CASSEGQGTSAQSQYF. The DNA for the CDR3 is TGTGCCAGCAGTGAAGGTCAGGGGACCTCTGCTCAATCCCAGTACTTC.

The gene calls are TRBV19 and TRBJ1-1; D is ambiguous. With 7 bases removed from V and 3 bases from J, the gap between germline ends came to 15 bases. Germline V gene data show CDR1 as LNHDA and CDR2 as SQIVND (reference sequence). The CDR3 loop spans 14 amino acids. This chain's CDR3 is CASKIGEADTEAFF. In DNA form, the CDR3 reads TGTGCCAGTAAAATCGGGGAGGCGGACACTGAAGCTTTCTTT.

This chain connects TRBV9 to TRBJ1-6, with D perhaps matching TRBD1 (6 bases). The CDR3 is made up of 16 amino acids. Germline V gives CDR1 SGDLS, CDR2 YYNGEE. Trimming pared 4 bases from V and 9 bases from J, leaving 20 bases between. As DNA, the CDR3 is TGTGCCAGCAGCCGCAGTACAGGGAGAATTTCTTCACCCCTCCACTTT. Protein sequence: CASSRSTGRISSPLHF. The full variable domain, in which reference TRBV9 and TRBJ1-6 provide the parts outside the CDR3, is DSGVTQTPKHLITATGQRVTLRCSPRSGDLSVYWYQQSLDQGLQFLIQYYNGEERAKGNILERFSAQQFPDLHSELNLSSLELGDSALYFCASSRSTGRISSPLHFGNGTRLTVT.

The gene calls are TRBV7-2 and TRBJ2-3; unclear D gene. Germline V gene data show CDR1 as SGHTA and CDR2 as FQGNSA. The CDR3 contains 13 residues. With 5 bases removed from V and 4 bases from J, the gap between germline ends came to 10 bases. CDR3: CASSTILADTQYF. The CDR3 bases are TGTGCCAGCAGCACTATTCTGGCAGATACGCAGTATTTT.

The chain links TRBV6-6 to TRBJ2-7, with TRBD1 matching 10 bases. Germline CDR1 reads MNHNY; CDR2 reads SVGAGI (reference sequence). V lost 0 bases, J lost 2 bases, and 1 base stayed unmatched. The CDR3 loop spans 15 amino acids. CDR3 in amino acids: CASSYSDRGAYEQYF. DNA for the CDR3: TGTGCCAGCAGTTACTCGGACAGGGGGGCCTACGAGCAGTACTTC.

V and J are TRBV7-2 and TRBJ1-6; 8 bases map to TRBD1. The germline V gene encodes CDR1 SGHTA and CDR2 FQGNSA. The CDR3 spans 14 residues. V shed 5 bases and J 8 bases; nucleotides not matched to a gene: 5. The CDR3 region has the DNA TGTGCCAGCAGCCGTGGACAGGGTTATTCACCCCTCCACTTT. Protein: CASSRGQGYSPLHF.

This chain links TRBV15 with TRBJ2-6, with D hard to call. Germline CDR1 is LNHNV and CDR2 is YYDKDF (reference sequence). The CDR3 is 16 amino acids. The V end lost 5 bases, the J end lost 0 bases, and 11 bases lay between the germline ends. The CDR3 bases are TGTGCCACCAGCGTCACATACCTCTCTGGGGCCAACGTCCTGACTTTC. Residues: CATSVTYLSGANVLTF.

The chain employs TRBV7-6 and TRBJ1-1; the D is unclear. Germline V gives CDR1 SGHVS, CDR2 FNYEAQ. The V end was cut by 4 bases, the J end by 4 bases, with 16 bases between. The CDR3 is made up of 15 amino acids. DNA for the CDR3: TGTGCCAGCAGCTCTCAAAGTCCTACGGGCACTGAAGCTTTCTTT. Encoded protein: CASSSQSPTGTEAFF.

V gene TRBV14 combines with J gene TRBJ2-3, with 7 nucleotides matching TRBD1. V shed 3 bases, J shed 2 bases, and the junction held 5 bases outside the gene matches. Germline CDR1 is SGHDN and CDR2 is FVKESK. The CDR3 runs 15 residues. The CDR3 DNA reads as TGTGCCAGCAGCCAGACAGGGCACATCACAGATACGCAGTATTTT. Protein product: CASSQTGHITDTQYF.

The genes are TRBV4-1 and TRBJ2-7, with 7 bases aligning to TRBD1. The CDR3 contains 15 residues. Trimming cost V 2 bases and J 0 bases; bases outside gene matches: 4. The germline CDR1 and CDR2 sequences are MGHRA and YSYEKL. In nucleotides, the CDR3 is TGCGCCAGCAGCCAATCCACAGGGGTCTCCTACGAGCAGTACTTC. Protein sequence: CASSQSTGVSYEQYF.

Here the CDR3 DNA reads TGTGCCAGCAGCTTATCGGGGACAGGGTCGGCAGATACGCAGTATTTT. This sequence encodes CASSLSGTGSADTQYF. The rearrangement joins TRBV7-9 to TRBJ2-3; the match to TRBD1 covers 9 bases. Germline CDR1 SEHNR, CDR2 FQNEAQ (reference sequence). The CDR3 has 16 amino acids. With V trimmed by 2 bases and J by 4 bases, 7 bases remained unmatched.

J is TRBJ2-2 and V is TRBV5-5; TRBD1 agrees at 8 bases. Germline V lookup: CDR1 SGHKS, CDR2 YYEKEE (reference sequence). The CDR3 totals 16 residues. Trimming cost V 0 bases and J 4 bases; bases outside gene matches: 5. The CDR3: CASSLVAGGFTGELFF. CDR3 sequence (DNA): TGTGCCAGCAGCTTGGTAGCAGGGGGCTTCACCGGGGAGCTGTTTTTT.

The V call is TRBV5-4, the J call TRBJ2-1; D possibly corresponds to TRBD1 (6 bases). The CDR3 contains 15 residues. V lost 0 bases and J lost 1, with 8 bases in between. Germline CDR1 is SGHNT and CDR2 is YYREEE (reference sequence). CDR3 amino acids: CASSLDRESYNEQFF. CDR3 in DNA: TGTGCCAGCAGCTTGGACAGGGAATCCTACAATGAGCAGTTCTTC.

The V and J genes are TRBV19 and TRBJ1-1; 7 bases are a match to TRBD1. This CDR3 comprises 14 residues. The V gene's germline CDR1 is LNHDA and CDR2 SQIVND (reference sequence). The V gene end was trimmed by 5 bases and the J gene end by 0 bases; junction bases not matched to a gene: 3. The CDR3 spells CASSFDRVNTEAFF. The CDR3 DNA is TGTGCCAGTAGTTTTGACAGGGTGAACACTGAAGCTTTCTTT.

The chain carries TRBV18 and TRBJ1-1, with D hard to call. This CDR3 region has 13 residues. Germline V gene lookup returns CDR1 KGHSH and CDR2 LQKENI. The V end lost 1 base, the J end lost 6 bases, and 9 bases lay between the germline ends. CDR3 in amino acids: CASSPLTPPEAFF. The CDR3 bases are TGTGCCAGCTCACCACTCACACCCCCTGAAGCTTTCTTT.

The CDR3 DNA follows: TGTGCCAGCAGCGTTTCCGGGGGGAAAAACATTCAGTACTTC. As protein: CASSVSGGKNIQYF. The chain couples TRBV9 to TRBJ2-4; 7 nucleotides line up with TRBD2. Trimming at V came to 2 bases and at J to 4 bases, leaving 3 bases not matched to a gene. Germline-derived CDR1 and CDR2 are SGDLS and YYNGEE. This CDR3 comprises 14 residues.

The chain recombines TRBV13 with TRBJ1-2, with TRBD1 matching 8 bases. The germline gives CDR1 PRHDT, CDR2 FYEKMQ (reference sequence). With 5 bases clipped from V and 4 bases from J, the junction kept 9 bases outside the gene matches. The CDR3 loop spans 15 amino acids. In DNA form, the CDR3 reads TGTGCCAGCAGCGTCGACAGGGGCGGGAGCTATGGCTACACCTTC. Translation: CASSVDRGGSYGYTF.

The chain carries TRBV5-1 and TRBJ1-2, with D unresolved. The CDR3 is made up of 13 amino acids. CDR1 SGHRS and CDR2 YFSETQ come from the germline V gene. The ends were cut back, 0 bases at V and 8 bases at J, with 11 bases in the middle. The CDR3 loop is CASSLANGEGYTF. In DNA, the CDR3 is TGCGCCAGCAGCTTGGCCAACGGTGAGGGCTACACCTTC.

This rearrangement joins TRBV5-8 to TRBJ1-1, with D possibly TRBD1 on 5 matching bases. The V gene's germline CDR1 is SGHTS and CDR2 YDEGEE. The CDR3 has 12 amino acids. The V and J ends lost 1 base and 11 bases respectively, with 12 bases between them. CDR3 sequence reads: CASSLLRRDAFF. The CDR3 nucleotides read TGTGCCAGCAGCTTGTTACGCAGGGATGCTTTCTTT.

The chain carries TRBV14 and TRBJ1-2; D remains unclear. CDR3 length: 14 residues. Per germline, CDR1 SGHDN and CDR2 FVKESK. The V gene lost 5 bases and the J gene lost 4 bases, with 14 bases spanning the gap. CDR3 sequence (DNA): TGTGCCAGCAGCGCGGACGCGGGGATCTATGGCTACACCTTC. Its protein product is CASSADAGIYGYTF.

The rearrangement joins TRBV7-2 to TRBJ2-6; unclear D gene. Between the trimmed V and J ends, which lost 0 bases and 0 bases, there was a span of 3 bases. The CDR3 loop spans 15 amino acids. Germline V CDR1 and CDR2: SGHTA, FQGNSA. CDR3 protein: CASSLALSGANVLTF. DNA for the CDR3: TGTGCCAGCAGCTTAGCACTCTCTGGGGCCAACGTCCTGACTTTC. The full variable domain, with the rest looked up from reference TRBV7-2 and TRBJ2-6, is GAGVSQSPSNKVTEKGKDVELRCDPISGHTALYWYRQSLGQGLEFLIYFQGNSAPDKSGLPSDRFSAERTGGSVSTLTIQRTQQEDSAVYLCASSLALSGANVLTFGAGSRLTVL.

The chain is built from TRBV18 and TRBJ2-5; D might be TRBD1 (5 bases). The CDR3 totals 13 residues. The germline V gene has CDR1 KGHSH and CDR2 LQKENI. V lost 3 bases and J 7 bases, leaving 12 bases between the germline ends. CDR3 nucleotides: TGTGCCAGCTCACCCCGCGGTAGGGGGACCCAGTACTTC. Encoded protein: CASSPRGRGTQYF.

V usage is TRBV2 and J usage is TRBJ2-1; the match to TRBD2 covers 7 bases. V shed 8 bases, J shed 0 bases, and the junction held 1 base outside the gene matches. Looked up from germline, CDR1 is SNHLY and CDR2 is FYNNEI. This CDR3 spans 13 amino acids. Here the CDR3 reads CASREDSYNEQFF. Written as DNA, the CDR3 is TGTGCCAGCCGGGAGGACTCCTACAATGAGCAGTTCTTC.